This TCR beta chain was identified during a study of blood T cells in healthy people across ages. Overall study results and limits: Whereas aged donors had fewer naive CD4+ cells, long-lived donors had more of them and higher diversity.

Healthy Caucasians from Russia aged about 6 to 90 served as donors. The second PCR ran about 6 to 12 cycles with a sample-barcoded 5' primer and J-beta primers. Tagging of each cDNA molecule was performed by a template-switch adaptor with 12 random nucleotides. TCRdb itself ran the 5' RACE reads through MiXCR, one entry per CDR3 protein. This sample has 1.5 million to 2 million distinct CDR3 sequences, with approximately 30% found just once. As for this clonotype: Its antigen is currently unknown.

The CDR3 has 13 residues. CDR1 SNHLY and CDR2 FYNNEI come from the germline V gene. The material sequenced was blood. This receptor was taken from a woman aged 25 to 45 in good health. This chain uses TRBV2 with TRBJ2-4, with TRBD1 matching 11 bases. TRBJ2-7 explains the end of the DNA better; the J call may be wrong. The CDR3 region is CASRGQGGREQYF. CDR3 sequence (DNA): TGTGCCAGCAGGGGACAGGGGGGTCGCGAGCAGTACTTC.